A selection of T cell receptor beta chains follows, all from one sample in a study of cytomegalovirus exposure and HLA in healthy donors. The data were produced by immunoSEQ multiplex PCR, yet TCRdb's version contains in-frame clones alone and is incomplete. Here the sample spans 180,000 or so clones, roughly 10% being singletons. Material for sequencing was PBMCs. The receptors come from a woman aged 25-40 years in good health and CMV-seropositive. CDR3s include the opening cysteine and the closing phenylalanine or tryptophan. The D gene is left open where the match is weak. Clone size is shown for a subset of rows, as once, few, many or a class of expanded clone.

abundance | d_gene | j_gene | v_gene | CDR3nt | CDR3aa
- | - | TRBJ1-4 | TRBV5-5 | TGTGCCAGCAGCTTGAAGGGGCGAATGGATGAAAAACTGTTTTTT | CASSLKGRMDEKLFF
- | TRBD1 | TRBJ2-3 | TRBV7-3 | TGTGCCAGCAGATTCACCACGGGACAGGGGGAATATAATGGAGCGACAGATACGCAGTATTTT | CASRFTTGQGEYNGATDTQYF
few | TRBD2 | TRBJ2-7 | TRBV2 | TGTGCCAGCACTCTAGCGGGCGCCCCCCACGAGCAGTACTTC | CASTLAGAPHEQYF
- | - | TRBJ1-3 | TRBV5-1 | TGCGCCAGCAGCTCCGCACCGACACTCGGAAACACCATATATTTC | CASSSAPTLGNTIYF
few | - | TRBJ1-1 | TRBV6-1 | TGTGCCAGCAGTGACCAACAGGTTAACACTGAAGCTTTCTTT | CASSDQQVNTEAFF
- | TRBD2 | TRBJ2-7 | TRBV5-6 | TGTGCCAGCAGCTTGGGCGGGAGGGCGATCTCCTACGAGCAGTACTTC | CASSLGGRAISYEQYF
- | TRBD1 | TRBJ1-2 | TRBV29-1 | TGCAGCGTAGAGACAGGGGCCTATGGCTACACCTTC | CSVETGAYGYTF
few | - | TRBJ2-7 | TRBV5-1 | TGCGCCAGCAGCCTCGCCGGACTTGAGGGCTACGAGCAGTACTTC | CASSLAGLEGYEQYF
- | - | TRBJ2-1 | TRBV5-1 | TGCGCCAGCAGCATCACTCCCTCCTACAATGAGCAGTTCTTC | CASSITPSYNEQFF
- | TRBD2 | TRBJ2-7 | TRBV10-2 | TGCGCCAGCAGCACCAGGACTAGCGGGACCCACGAGCAGTACTTC | CASSTRTSGTHEQYF
few | TRBD1 | TRBJ2-7 | TRBV30 | TGTGCCTGGAGTTCGAAGACAGGGGACTTACCCCCCTACGAGCAGTACTTC | CAWSSKTGDLPPYEQYF
few | TRBD2 | TRBJ2-3 | TRBV18 | TGTGCCAGCTCACCATCTAGCGGCGATACGCAGTATTTT | CASSPSSGDTQYF
- | - | TRBJ2-5 | TRBV6-5 | TGTGCCAGCAGTTACTCAGGCTGGCCAGGAGAGACCCAGTACTTC | CASSYSGWPGETQYF
few | TRBD1 | TRBJ1-4 | TRBV9 | TGTGCCAGCAGCCCAATAGGGACAGGGTCGGGGGAAAAACTGTTTTTT | CASSPIGTGSGEKLFF
- | TRBD2 | TRBJ2-3 | TRBV5-8 | TGTGCCAGCAGCTTGGATAGCGGGAGCCCAGATACGCAGTATTTT | CASSLDSGSPDTQYF
few | - | TRBJ2-3 | TRBV30 | TGTGCCTTCTCAGAGGGGGGGAATACGCAGTATTTT | CAFSEGGNTQYF
few | TRBD1 | TRBJ2-7 | TRBV5-6 | TGTGCCAGCAGCGCCATGACAGGGGCCTACGAGCAGTACTTC | CASSAMTGAYEQYF
few | TRBD2 | TRBJ2-5 | TRBV5-1 | TGCGCCAGCAGCCAAATAGCGGGAGGGCAGGAGACCCAGTACTTC | CASSQIAGGQETQYF
few | TRBD1 | TRBJ2-6 | TRBV7-9 | TGTGCCAGCAGCTTAGGTCAGGGGGTAACCTCTGGGGCCAACGTCCTGACTTTC | CASSLGQGVTSGANVLTF
- | TRBD2 | TRBJ2-7 | TRBV7-6 | TGTGCCAGCAGTTCGGGAGGGCTCCCCGGCGAGCAGTACTTC | CASSSGGLPGEQYF
- | - | TRBJ2-1 | TRBV5-4 | TGTGCCAGCAGCTTGGCGCATAGATACAATGAGCAGTTCTTC | CASSLAHRYNEQFF
- | - | TRBJ2-7 | TRBV2 | TGTGCCAGCAGGGACACCCTCTCCTACGAGCAGTACTTC | CASRDTLSYEQYF
- | - | TRBJ2-2 | TRBV14 | TGTGCCAGCAACCCGCGCGGCGCCGGGGAGCTGTTTTTT | CASNPRGAGELFF
few | TRBD2 | TRBJ2-2 | TRBV18 | TGTGCCAGCTCACCACTGAGGGGCCGGACTAGCGGGACGATCACCGGGGAGCTGTTTTTT | CASSPLRGRTSGTITGELFF
- | TRBD2 | TRBJ2-7 | TRBV11-2 | TGTGCCAGCAGCTCCGCCGGGACTAGCGCCTACGAGCAGTACTTC | CASSSAGTSAYEQYF
- | TRBD2 | TRBJ2-7 | TRBV10-1 | TGCGCCAGCAGTAGCGGTACTAGCGGGAGTTTGAGCTCCTACGAGCAGTACTTC | CASSSGTSGSLSSYEQYF
few | - | TRBJ2-5 | TRBV7-9 | TGTGCCAGCAGCTTAGACAGGGGAGGCCAAGAGACCCAGTACTTC | CASSLDRGGQETQYF
few | - | TRBJ1-1 | TRBV11-2 | TGTGCCAGCAGCTTCTCAACAGCCAACACTGAAGCTTTCTTT | CASSFSTANTEAFF